This TCR beta chain was documented in a study of beta chain features in type 1 diabetes. Expressed TCRB transcripts were sequenced, since all the RNA that had been isolated was reverse transcribed. TCRdb keeps only in-frame clones here, not all; method: immunoSEQ multiplex PCR. The repertoire holds a few hundred thousand clones, with approximately 13% as singletons. General study points: Sampled from patients, naive, central memory and Treg TCRB repertoires appeared more similar than those sampled from healthy donors. Moderately but significantly shorter TCRB CDR3s were found in Type 1 diabetes patients in all four CD4+ subsets.

Germline loops: CDR1 LNHDA, CDR2 SQIVND (reference sequence). V shed 5 bases, J shed 2 bases, and the junction held 7 bases outside the gene matches. This CDR3 region has 15 residues. Around 100 mL of blood, on average, came from one heparinised draw per donor. On this clone: The antigen is not known.

The TCR originated in a woman aged 18 to 35 with type 1 diabetes. V gene TRBV19 combines with J gene TRBJ2-7; 9 bases are a match to TRBD2. The specimen sequenced was naive CD4+ T cells from blood. In DNA form, the CDR3 reads TGTGCCAGTAGTGGTGTCGCTAGCGGGACCTACGAGCAGTACTTC. Translation: CASSGVASGTYEQYF.